This TCR beta chain was retrieved from a study of blood T cells in healthy people across ages. Sample-barcoded 5' priming and a J-beta primer mix drove a second PCR of about 6 to 12 cycles. MiXCR, applied by TCRdb to the 5' RACE reads, yields one record per CDR3 protein. Of 780,000 or so distinct CDR3 sequences in the sample, approximately 25% were seen once. This clonotype turned up a few times. The CDR3 covers 13 residues. V lost 6 bases and J lost 5; bases outside the gene matches: 6. Germline V gene data show CDR1 as PRHDT and CDR2 as FYEKMQ (reference sequence). This sample was shared with a second study, whose subject was T cells of mothers and their children. This second study notes: During the second PCR, the M1S primer introduced sample barcodes along with 2-4 random nucleotides.

The sample consisted of blood. The chain recombines TRBV13 with TRBJ2-5; 7 nucleotides agree with TRBD2. The receptor was derived from a boy aged 5-17 years in good health. This chain's CDR3 is CASRGRAGETQYF. CDR3 nucleotide sequence: TGTGCCAGCAGGGGGAGGGCCGGGGAGACCCAGTACTTC.